These 10 T cell receptor beta chains originate from one sample sequenced in a study of molecular identifiers for immune sequencing clone quantification (dated by TCRdb to the late 2010s). Library preparation used PCR. Instrument on record: NextSeq 500. TCRdb reran the public reads through fastp at Q25 and MiXCR, keeping productive beta chains. Rows with a matching CDR3 protein are joined into one entry that keeps the most common DNA and genes. For this sample there are 490,000 or so distinct CDR3 sequences; approximately 25% appear just once. The biggest ten clones account for about 0.75% of the sample. Sequencing used naive CD8+ T cells from blood, with Jurkat cell RNA spiked in. This specimen's cell subset or site label, interpreted: FACS-sorted CD8+CD4-CCR7+CD45RA+ naive T cells. The source of these receptors is a human donor in good health. Some libraries in this study had Jurkat cell RNA spiked in.

About this clonotype itself: A single base separates this from a much larger clone, so it may be a read error. J is TRBJ2-7 and V is TRBV29-1, with 7 bases fitting TRBD1. The CDR3 loop spans 13 amino acids. From germline, CDR1 is SQVTM and CDR2 ANQGSEA. In DNA, the CDR3 is TGCAGCGTTGCGACAGGGAACTCCTACGGGCAGTACTTC. It yields the protein CSVATGNSYGQYF.

This clonotype has a count of ten or more. V is TRBV20-1 and J is TRBJ2-5; a weak D match, TRBD1 (5 bases). Germline V CDR1 and CDR2: DFQATT, SNEGSKA (reference sequence). The V end was cut by 3 bases, the J end by 0 bases, with 11 bases between. CDR3 length equals 14 residues. CDR3 residues: CSASVPRDQETQYF. DNA for the CDR3: TGCAGTGCTAGCGTTCCCAGGGACCAAGAGACCCAGTACTTC.

This clonotype was counted between two and nine times. This chain links TRBV28 with TRBJ2-7; D not resolved. Germline CDR1 and CDR2: MDHEN and SYDVKM. V lost 1 base and J 2 bases, leaving 15 bases between the germline ends. CDR3 length equals 16 residues. CDR3 nucleotide sequence: TGTGCCAGCAGTTTATTCAGCAGGATTAAAACCTACGAGCAGTACTTC. It is translated as CASSLFSRIKTYEQYF.

The V call is TRBV12-3 or TRBV12-4, the J call TRBJ2-3, with 15 positions matching TRBD2. V lost 7 bases and J lost 1; bases outside the gene matches: 3. This CDR3 region has 16 residues. For the CDR3, the DNA is TGTGCCAGCAATGGACTAGCGGGAGGGCGCACAGATACGCAGTATTTT. The encoded protein is CASNGLAGGRTDTQYF.

This clonotype was picked up a small number of times. The DNA for the CDR3 is TGCGCCAGCAGCCCTCGGACTAGTCCAGATACGCAGTATTTT. Protein: CASSPRTSPDTQYF. V usage is TRBV5-1 and J usage is TRBJ2-3; 7 bases agree with TRBD2. Germline-derived CDR1 and CDR2 are SGHRS and YFSETQ. V dropped 4 bases and J dropped 4; count of bases not matched to a gene: 6. The CDR3 is made up of 14 amino acids.

This chain uses TRBV3-1 with TRBJ2-7; 10 bases line up with TRBD2. Unmatched junction bases numbered 5, after V lost 3 bases and J lost 0 bases. This CDR3 comprises 16 residues. Germline V gene sequence: CDR1 LGHDT, CDR2 YNNKEL (reference sequence). CDR3 sequence reads: CASSHGLAEVSYEQYF. The CDR3 DNA reads as TGTGCCAGCAGCCATGGACTAGCGGAGGTCTCCTACGAGCAGTACTTC.

This clonotype has a count of ten or more. V usage is TRBV29-1 and J usage is TRBJ2-7; 10 positions match TRBD1. CDR3 length: 13 residues. Trimming cost V 4 bases and J 1 base; bases outside gene matches: 1. In germline, CDR1 is SQVTM, CDR2 ANQGSEA. As DNA, the CDR3 is TGCAGCGTTGGGACAGGGGGGTCCTACGAGCAGTACTTC. As protein: CSVGTGGSYEQYF.

This clonotype was detected many times. At one end the junction does not follow the germline gene, possibly because of a read error. This chain joins TRBV27 and TRBJ2-2; D not resolved. Per germline, CDR1 MNHEY and CDR2 SMNVEV (reference sequence). The CDR3 is made up of 12 amino acids. The CDR3 region has the DNA TGCGCCAGCAGCCAAGGACCCGGGGAGCTGTTTTTT. It encodes CASSQGPGELFF.

In its sample, this clonotype was seen many times. The genes are TRBV4-3 and TRBJ1-1; D unclear. CDR1 is LGHNA, CDR2 YSLEER, per germline. CDR3 length: 13 amino acids. The V and J ends lost 1 base and 4 bases respectively, with 7 bases between them. The CDR3 nucleotides read TGCGCCAGCAGCCAAGGCTGGAGCACTGAAGCTTTCTTT. It translates to CASSQGWSTEAFF.

Ten or more counts support this clonotype. The CDR3 region has the DNA TGCAGTGCTAGAAGATCTAGCGAGAACACCGGGGAGCTGTTTTTT. It specifies CSARRSSENTGELFF. This chain connects TRBV20-1 to TRBJ2-2, with D maybe TRBD2 (6 bases). Germline V gives CDR1 DFQATT, CDR2 SNEGSKA (reference sequence). The CDR3 runs 15 residues. V lost 2 bases to trimming and J lost 1 base, with 11 bases between them.